This TCR beta chain stems from a study of identical twins. The CDR3 contains 15 residues. In germline, CDR1 is SNHLY, CDR2 FYNNEI. Trimming removed 6 bases from V and 5 bases from J, with 20 bases in between. Template switching (which added a universal primer site) was used, and cDNA carried unique molecular identifiers. TCRdb called the 5' RACE reads again in MiXCR, with one record for every CDR3 protein. The table records approximately 250,000 distinct CDR3 sequences, under 8.5% of them present only once. The sample was also linked to a second study, of T cells expressing NK-cell markers. According to that study: NKG2C+ dominant clonotype frequencies in 6 or 7 donors were about 1.0-7.0% of CD8+ T cells. HCMV specificity of the expanded NKG2C+ T cell clones stayed unclear.

The clonotype originates from a woman aged 18-29 years in good health. J is TRBJ2-7 and V is TRBV2; D may match TRBD1 or TRBD2 (5 bases each). The specimen sequenced was CD8+ T cells sorted from blood. CDR3 nucleotides: TGTGCCAGCAGAGGCCGGGACCCCCGAGGGCACGAGCAGTACTTC. Translation: CASRGRDPRGHEQYF.